The 30 T cell receptor beta chains presented below share a single source sample, sequenced in a study of blood T cell repertoires in COVID-19. The protocol was immunoSEQ multiplex PCR, while the TCRdb copy is restricted to in-frame clones and leaves out a portion. This sample has about 140,000 clones, with approximately 85% found just once. What was sequenced was peripheral blood. The receptors shown here come from a man aged 50-59 years with acute or convalescent COVID-19.

The chain joins TRBV6-5 to TRBJ1-1; D unclear. Germline CDR1 is MNHEY and CDR2 is SVGAGI. This CDR3 has 13 residues. V shed 0 bases and J shed 11 bases, with 13 bases lying between them. The CDR3 nucleotides read TGTGCCAGCAGTTACTCGTTGGAGGGCCCGGCTTTCTTT. Its protein product is CASSYSLEGPAFF.

The CDR3 loop is CAIGAGQGPTEAFF. The DNA for the CDR3 is TGTGCCATCGGGGCGGGACAGGGGCCAACTGAAGCTTTCTTT. V is TRBV10-3 and J is TRBJ1-1, with 10 positions matching TRBD1. V dropped 8 bases and J dropped 5; count of bases not matched to a gene: 8. The length of the CDR3 is 14 residues. CDR1 and CDR2 (germline): ENHRY, SYGVKD.

V gene TRBV4-1 combines with J gene TRBJ1-5; 7 bases line up with TRBD1. CDR1 and CDR2 (germline): MGHRA, YSYEKL. The CDR3 has 15 residues. J was trimmed by 3 bases and V by 4 bases; bases with no gene match: 6. The DNA of the CDR3 is TGCGCCAGCAGCCTAGGGACAGTCTCCAATCAGCCCCAGCATTTT. Protein product: CASSLGTVSNQPQHF.

This chain joins TRBV6-6 and TRBJ2-1; D is perhaps TRBD1 (6 bases). This CDR3 comprises 14 residues. Per the germline V gene, CDR1 is MNHNY and CDR2 is SVGAGI (reference sequence). V was cut by 6 bases and J by 3 bases, with 12 bases left in between. The CDR3 nucleotides read TGTGCCAGCAGAAACCTGGACAGCTACAATGAGCAGTTCTTC. Translation: CASRNLDSYNEQFF.

The chain carries TRBV7-8 and TRBJ2-7; weak D call: TRBD2 (5 bases). Between the trimmed V and J ends, which lost 5 bases and 5 bases, there was a span of 22 bases. The length of the CDR3 is 16 residues. Germline CDR1 and CDR2: SGHVS and FQNEAQ. The chain's CDR3 is CASSLKRYPPRDEQYF. DNA of the CDR3: TGTGCCAGCAGCCTTAAACGGTATCCCCCGCGGGACGAGCAGTACTTC. Full variable domain (rest looked up from reference TRBV7-8 and TRBJ2-7): GAGVSQSPRYKVAKRGQDVALRCDPISGHVSLFWYQQALGQGPEFLTYFQNEAQLDKSGLPSDRFFAERPEGSVSTLKIQRTQQEDSAVYLCASSLKRYPPRDEQYFGPGTRLTVT.

The V call is TRBV19, the J call TRBJ2-2; 7 positions match TRBD1. V lost 9 bases to trimming and J lost 3 bases; unmatched junction nucleotides: 7. The CDR3 length is 14 residues. Germline V gene lookup returns CDR1 LNHDA and CDR2 SQIVND (reference sequence). The CDR3 reads CASQPQGYTGELFF. The CDR3 DNA sequence: TGTGCCAGCCAGCCACAGGGGTACACCGGGGAGCTGTTTTTT.

The J gene is TRBJ1-5, the V gene TRBV27; possibly TRBD1 for D (5 bases). The V end was cut by 2 bases, the J end by 0 bases, with 11 bases between. Looked up from germline, CDR1 is MNHEY and CDR2 is SMNVEV (reference sequence). The CDR3 has 16 amino acids. DNA of the CDR3: TGTGCCAGCAGTTTAAAGCAGGGTGGTAGCAATCAGCCCCAGCATTTT. It is translated as CASSLKQGGSNQPQHF.

This clone appeared once. The chain couples TRBV28 to TRBJ2-3, with TRBD1 identical over 8 bases. The germline V gene has CDR1 MDHEN and CDR2 SYDVKM. This CDR3 is 16 amino acids long. V lost 5 bases and J lost 9; bases outside the gene matches: 16. CDR3 sequence: CASSQPRGQERVTQYF. The CDR3, as DNA: TGTGCCAGCAGTCAACCGCGGGGACAGGAAAGAGTCACGCAGTATTTT.

This chain joins TRBV9 and TRBJ2-7, with D possibly being TRBD1 (6 bases). The CDR3 has 14 residues. V was cut by 3 bases and J by 3 bases, with 13 bases left in between. The germline CDR1 and CDR2 sequences are SGDLS and YYNGEE. CDR3 loop: CASSDTGTHYEQYF. The CDR3 coding sequence is TGTGCCAGCAGCGATACCGGGACACACTACGAGCAGTACTTC.

V usage is TRBV4-1 and J usage is TRBJ2-1; tentative D call: TRBD2 (6 bases). The CDR3 is made up of 15 amino acids. Germline V gene lookup returns CDR1 MGHRA and CDR2 YSYEKL. V lost 0 bases, J lost 3 bases, and 9 bases lay in between. The DNA for the CDR3 is TGCGCCAGCAGCCAAGAAAGGCGGGACTACAATGAGCAGTTCTTC. Protein: CASSQERRDYNEQFF.

The gene calls are TRBV9 and TRBJ1-2, with a weak D call TRBD1 (5 bases). Looked up from germline, CDR1 is SGDLS and CDR2 is YYNGEE. The CDR3 runs 18 residues. The V end lost 0 bases, the J end lost 4 bases, and 22 bases lay between the germline ends. Here the CDR3 reads CASSVATGGIGQVYGYTF. For the CDR3, the DNA is TGTGCCAGCAGCGTAGCTACGGGGGGGATAGGACAAGTCTATGGCTACACCTTC.

This clone was seen once. The rearrangement links TRBV24-1 to TRBJ2-1; a weak D match, TRBD2 (7 bases). CDR1 is KGHDR and CDR2 is SFDVKD in the germline V gene. This CDR3 contains 16 residues. V gave up 4 bases and J gave up 4 bases, with 16 bases separating them. CDR3 sequence (DNA): TGTGCCACCAGTGACGGGGGCGGACTAGAGTACAATGAGCAGTTCTTC. Translated, it gives CATSDGGGLEYNEQFF.

This clone was seen a single time. The chain uses TRBV10-3 and TRBJ1-3; no clear D gene. Germline loops: CDR1 ENHRY, CDR2 SYGVKD. There are 15 residues in the CDR3. The V end lost 7 bases, the J end lost 3 bases, and 16 bases lay between the germline ends. The CDR3 DNA reads TGTGCCATCACCCCGGAGGGCGCGGGTGGAAACACCATATATTTT. This gives the protein CAITPEGAGGNTIYF.

This clone was picked up a small number of times. V gene TRBV5-6 combines with J gene TRBJ1-6; 9 nucleotides agree with TRBD1. Trimming at V came to 4 bases and at J to 8 bases, leaving 4 bases not matched to a gene. The CDR3 runs to 14 residues. Germline assignment: CDR1 SGHDT and CDR2 YYEEEE. CDR3 DNA: TGTGCCAGCAGCCGATGGGACAGGGATTCACCCCTCCACTTT. It yields the protein CASSRWDRDSPLHF.

V gene TRBV6-5 combines with J gene TRBJ1-2, with D maybe TRBD1 (6 bases). The CDR3 has 13 amino acids. CDR1 is MNHEY and CDR2 is SVGAGI in the germline V gene. V shed 4 bases and J shed 7 bases, with 13 bases lying between them. The CDR3 loop reads CASSWAAGAGYTF. CDR3 bases: TGTGCCAGCAGTTGGGCAGCAGGGGCTGGCTACACCTTC.

The genes are TRBV11-2 and TRBJ1-2; possibly TRBD1 for D (6 bases). The CDR3 length is 13 residues. The V gene lost 0 bases and the J gene lost 6 bases, with 8 bases spanning the gap. Germline-derived CDR1 and CDR2 are SGHAT and FQNNGV. The DNA of the CDR3 is TGTGCCAGCAGCTTAGACAGGGGAGATGGCTACACCTTC. It is translated as CASSLDRGDGYTF.

The chain recombines TRBV12-3 or TRBV12-4 with TRBJ2-2; D might be TRBD2 (5 bases). V lost 6 bases, J lost 4 bases, and 9 bases lay in between. The CDR3 is 13 amino acids. The CDR3 coding sequence is TGTGCCAGCAGGCCGGACTTCACCGGGGAGCTGTTTTTT. This sequence encodes CASRPDFTGELFF.

The genes are TRBV28 and TRBJ1-2; 7 bases are a match to TRBD1. This CDR3 region has 17 residues. Trimming at V came to 4 bases and at J to 0 bases, leaving 11 bases not matched to a gene. Germline V gene sequence: CDR1 MDHEN, CDR2 SYDVKM. The CDR3 loop reads CASSSTGQGGANYGYTF. CDR3 nucleotides: TGTGCCAGCAGTTCCACGGGGCAGGGGGGAGCTAACTATGGCTACACCTTC.

V and J are TRBV9 and TRBJ1-1, with D tentatively TRBD1 (5 bases). Germline assignment: CDR1 SGDLS and CDR2 YYNGEE. The CDR3 has 13 amino acids. With 5 bases removed from V and 0 bases from J, the gap between germline ends came to 8 bases. The CDR3 sequence is CASSQQVNTEAFF. For the CDR3, the DNA is TGTGCCAGCAGTCAACAGGTGAACACTGAAGCTTTCTTT.

The chain combines TRBV24-1 with TRBJ2-1, with 11 bases lining up with TRBD2. Germline CDR1 KGHDR, CDR2 SFDVKD. The CDR3 length is 15 residues. V lost 7 bases and J lost 4; bases outside the gene matches: 5. The CDR3 spells CATRPGTSGYNEQFF. The CDR3 DNA reads TGTGCCACCAGACCCGGGACTAGCGGATACAATGAGCAGTTCTTC.

V is TRBV10-3 and J is TRBJ1-1; maybe TRBD1 (5 bases). The V end lost 6 bases, the J end lost 8 bases, and 16 bases lay between the germline ends. Germline CDR1 ENHRY, CDR2 SYGVKD. The CDR3 length is 13 residues. The CDR3 nucleotides read TGTGCCATCAGACCAGCGGGGGATGGCGAAGCTTTCTTT. As protein: CAIRPAGDGEAFF.

This chain connects TRBV24-1 to TRBJ2-1, with D uncertain. CDR3 length: 16 amino acids. Trimming removed 4 bases from V and 7 bases from J, with 19 bases in between. Germline V lookup: CDR1 KGHDR, CDR2 SFDVKD. CDR3 sequence reads: CATSEPPGHKGNEQFF. CDR3 DNA sequence: TGTGCCACCAGTGAGCCTCCGGGTCATAAAGGAAATGAGCAGTTCTTC.

The chain couples TRBV11-2 to TRBJ2-3; 7 bases fit TRBD2. The CDR3 totals 13 residues. V lost 5 bases to trimming and J lost 6 bases; unmatched junction nucleotides: 5. Per germline, CDR1 SGHAT and CDR2 FQNNGV. The CDR3 DNA reads TGTGCCAGCAGCCCTATACTAGCGGATACGCAGTATTTT. Translating it yields CASSPILADTQYF.

The chain recombines TRBV29-1 with TRBJ1-2, with D possibly being TRBD1 (5 bases). The CDR3 contains 14 residues. CDR1 and CDR2 from the germline V gene are SQVTM and ANQGSEA. Trimming left V 3 bases short and J 2 bases short, with 13 bases between. The CDR3 loop reads CSVEGGDLNYGYTF. CDR3 DNA sequence: TGCAGCGTTGAGGGGGGGGACCTAAACTATGGCTACACCTTC.

The rearrangement uses TRBV7-2 and TRBJ1-5, with a possible D match to TRBD1 (6 bases). V was cut by 3 bases and J by 4 bases, with 13 bases left in between. The CDR3 has 15 amino acids. The germline gives CDR1 SGHTA, CDR2 FQGNSA. CDR3: CASSLGGPNNQPQHF. CDR3 coding DNA: TGTGCCAGCAGCTTGGGGGGGCCTAATAATCAGCCCCAGCATTTT.

This chain links TRBV19 with TRBJ1-2, with D unclear. Trimming took 1 base from V and 0 from J, leaving 9 bases between them. Germline assignment: CDR1 LNHDA and CDR2 SQIVND (reference sequence). The CDR3 sequence is 15 residues long. This chain's CDR3 is CASSIGARTNYGYTF. The CDR3 region has the DNA TGTGCCAGTAGTATAGGGGCGAGAACTAACTATGGCTACACCTTC.

Comments on this clone: At one end the junction does not follow the germline gene, possibly because of a read error. The chain recombines TRBV11-2 with TRBJ1-2; 12 bases agree with TRBD1. This CDR3 contains 16 residues. Germline V gene lookup returns CDR1 SGHAT and CDR2 FQNNGV. The chain's CDR3 is CASSWGDRGRNSGYTF. The CDR3 DNA follows: TGTGCCAGCAGCTGGGGGGACAGGGGGCGAAACTCTGGCTACACCTTC.

This clone appeared a few times. The rearrangement uses TRBV5-4 and TRBJ2-7, with 8 bases fitting TRBD2. Trimming at V came to 0 bases and at J to 4 bases, leaving 6 bases not matched to a gene. This CDR3 region has 15 residues. Germline-derived CDR1 and CDR2 are SGHNT and YYREEE (reference sequence). CDR3 sequence reads: CASSLESGGDYEQYF. Here the CDR3 DNA reads TGTGCCAGCAGCTTGGAGTCGGGGGGGGATTACGAGCAGTACTTC.

The chain is built from TRBV19 and TRBJ1-1; the D gene is possibly TRBD1 (6 bases). Germline assignment: CDR1 LNHDA and CDR2 SQIVND (reference sequence). This CDR3 region has 13 residues. V was clipped by 7 bases and J by 0 bases, with 9 bases between them. CDR3 in amino acids: CASTGTLNTEAFF. In nucleotides, the CDR3 is TGTGCCAGTACCGGGACATTGAACACTGAAGCTTTCTTT.

The rearrangement uses TRBV11-3 and TRBJ2-7, with no clear D. Looked up from germline, CDR1 is SGHNT and CDR2 is YENEEA. The CDR3 extends over 12 amino acids. Trimming cost V 7 bases and J 4 bases, with 11 bases left between them. CDR3 region: CASNNREYEQYF. The CDR3 DNA is TGTGCCAGCAACAACAGAGAATACGAGCAGTACTTC. Full variable domain (missing parts from reference TRBV11-3 and TRBJ2-7): EAGVVQSPRYKIIEKKQPVAFWCNPISGHNTLYWYLQNLGQGPELLIRYENEEAVDDSQLPKDRFSAERLKGVDSTLKIQPAELGDSAVYLCASNNREYEQYFGPGTRLTVT.